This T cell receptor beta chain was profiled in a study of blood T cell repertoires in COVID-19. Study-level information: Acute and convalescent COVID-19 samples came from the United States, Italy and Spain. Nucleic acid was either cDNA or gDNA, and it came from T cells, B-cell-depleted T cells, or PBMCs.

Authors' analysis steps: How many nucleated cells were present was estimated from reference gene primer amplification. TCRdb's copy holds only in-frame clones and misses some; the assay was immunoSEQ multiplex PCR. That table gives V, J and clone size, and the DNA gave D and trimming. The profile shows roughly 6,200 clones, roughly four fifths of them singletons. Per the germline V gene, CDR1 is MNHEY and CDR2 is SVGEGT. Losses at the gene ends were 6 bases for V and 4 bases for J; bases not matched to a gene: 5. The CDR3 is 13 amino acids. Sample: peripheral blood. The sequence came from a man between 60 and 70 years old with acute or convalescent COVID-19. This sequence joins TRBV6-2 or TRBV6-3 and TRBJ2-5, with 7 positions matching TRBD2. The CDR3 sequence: CASSAGVSETQYF. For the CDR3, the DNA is TGTGCCAGCAGCGCGGGAGTTTCAGAGACCCAGTACTTC.